This T cell receptor (beta chain) was documented in a study of T cell repertoires in cytomegalovirus infection. Across the study: It was the public TCR beta signatures that indicated both CMV infection and matching HLA type. Notes on the study in general: Cumulated frequencies of public TCR beta families served to identify carriers of CMV plus the relevant HLA. Clonotypes of TCR beta that were HLA-C-restricted and CMV-specific dominated the ex vivo response.

TCRdb passed the reads through MiXCR, listing each CDR3 protein once. The sample lists approximately 170,000 distinct CDR3 sequences, about 15% occurring once. This clonotype was counted ten times or more. What it binds is not known. The CDR3 is 13 residues long. The ends lost 3 bases at V and 8 bases at J; junction bases unmatched: 6. This receptor was identified in a human donor in good health (CMV status not recorded). Some clones in this sample may be carry-over from other donors' samples. Sequenced input: PBMCs. The chain couples TRBV12-3 or TRBV12-4 to TRBJ1-2; 7 nucleotides agree with TRBD1. Written as DNA, the CDR3 is TGTGCCAGCAGTTTCGGGACAGCCAAGGGCTACACCTTC. This translates into CASSFGTAKGYTF.